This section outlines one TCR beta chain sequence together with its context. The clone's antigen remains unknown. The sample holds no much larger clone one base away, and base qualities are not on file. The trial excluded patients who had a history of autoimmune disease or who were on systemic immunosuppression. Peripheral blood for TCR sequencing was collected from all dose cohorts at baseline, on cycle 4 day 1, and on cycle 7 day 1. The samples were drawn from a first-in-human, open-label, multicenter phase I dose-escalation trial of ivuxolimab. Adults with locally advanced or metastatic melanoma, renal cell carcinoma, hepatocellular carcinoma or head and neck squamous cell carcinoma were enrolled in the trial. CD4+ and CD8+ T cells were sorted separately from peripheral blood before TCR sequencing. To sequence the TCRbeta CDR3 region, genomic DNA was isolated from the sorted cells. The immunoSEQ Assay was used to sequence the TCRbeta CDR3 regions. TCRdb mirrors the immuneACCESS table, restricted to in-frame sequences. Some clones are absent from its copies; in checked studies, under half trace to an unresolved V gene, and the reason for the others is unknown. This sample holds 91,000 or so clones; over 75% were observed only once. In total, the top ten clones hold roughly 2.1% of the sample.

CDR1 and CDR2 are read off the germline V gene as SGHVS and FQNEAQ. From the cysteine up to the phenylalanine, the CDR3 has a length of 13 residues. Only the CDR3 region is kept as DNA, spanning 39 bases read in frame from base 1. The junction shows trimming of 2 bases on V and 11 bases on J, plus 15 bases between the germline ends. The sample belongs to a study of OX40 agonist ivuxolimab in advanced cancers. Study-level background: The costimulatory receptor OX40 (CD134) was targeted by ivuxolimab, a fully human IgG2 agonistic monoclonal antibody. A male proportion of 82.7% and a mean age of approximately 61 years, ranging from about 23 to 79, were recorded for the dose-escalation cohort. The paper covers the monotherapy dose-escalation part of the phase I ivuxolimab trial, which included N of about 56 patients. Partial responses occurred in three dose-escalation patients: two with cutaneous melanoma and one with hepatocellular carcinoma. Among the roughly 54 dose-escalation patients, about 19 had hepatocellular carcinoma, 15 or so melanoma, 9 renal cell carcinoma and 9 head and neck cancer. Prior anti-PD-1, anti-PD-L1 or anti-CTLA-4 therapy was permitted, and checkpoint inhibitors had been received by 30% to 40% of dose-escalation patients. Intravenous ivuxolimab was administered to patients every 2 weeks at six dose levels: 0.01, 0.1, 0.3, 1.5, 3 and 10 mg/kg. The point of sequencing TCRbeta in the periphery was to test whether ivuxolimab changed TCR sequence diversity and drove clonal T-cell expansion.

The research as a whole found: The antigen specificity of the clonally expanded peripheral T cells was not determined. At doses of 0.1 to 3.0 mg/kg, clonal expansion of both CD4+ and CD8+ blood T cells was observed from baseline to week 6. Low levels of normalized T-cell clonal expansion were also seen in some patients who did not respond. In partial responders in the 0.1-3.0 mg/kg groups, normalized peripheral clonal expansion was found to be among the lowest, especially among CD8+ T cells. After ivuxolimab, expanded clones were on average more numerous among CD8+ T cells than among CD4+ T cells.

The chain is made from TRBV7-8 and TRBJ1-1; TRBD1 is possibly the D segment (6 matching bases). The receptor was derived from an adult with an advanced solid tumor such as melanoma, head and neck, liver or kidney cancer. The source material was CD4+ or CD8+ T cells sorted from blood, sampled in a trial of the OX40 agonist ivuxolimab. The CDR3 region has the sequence CASSLFIGTNAFF. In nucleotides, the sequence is TGTGCCAGCAGCTTATTTATCGGGACAAACGCTTTCTTT.